What follows describes a single T cell receptor (beta chain). Assay used: immunoSEQ multiplex PCR; TCRdb lists only in-frame clones, some missing. The sample yields about 410,000 clones, about 90% seen once. These data come from a study of blood T cell repertoires in COVID-19. Across the study: There were acute and convalescent COVID-19 samples, and they came from the United States, Italy and Spain.

The CDR3 covers 15 residues. V lost 1 base and J 4 bases, leaving 10 bases between the germline ends. Germline V lookup: CDR1 ENHRY, CDR2 SYGVKD. Clinical history reported by participants formed the basis on which cohorts were assigned. Sequenced input: PBMCs or T cells enriched from blood (not recorded which). The V call is TRBV10-3, the J call TRBJ2-2, with a possible D match to TRBD1 (5 bases). The sequence was obtained from a man aged 18 to 35 who had recovered from COVID-19. CDR3 bases: TGTGCCATCAGTGAGTACCAGGGAAGCACCGGGGAGCTGTTTTTT. This codes for CAISEYQGSTGELFF.